Listed below are T cell receptor beta chains from one sample, sequenced in a study of long-term antiretroviral therapy in people with HIV. Produced via immunoSEQ multiplex PCR; TCRdb's table is partial and in-frame only. The sample lists 21,000 or so clones, almost 85% occurring once. The sequencing here drew on unsorted PBMCs, taken 0.3 years after starting antiretroviral therapy. These receptors came from a man aged 50-60 years with HIV. CDR3s include the opening cysteine and the closing phenylalanine or tryptophan. D genes are given only for firm matches. Some rows have no size entry. The others give once, few or many, or a class for an expanded clone.

TRBJ2-7,TRBV5-4,TRBD1,NA,CASSPLQGRNYEQYF,TGTGCCAGCAGCCCACTACAGGGGAGAAACTACGAGCAGTACTTC
TRBJ2-7,TRBV6-5,NA,NA,CASTDSYEQYF,TGTGCCAGCACGGACTCCTACGAGCAGTACTTC
TRBJ2-5,TRBV18,NA,NA,CASSPGDSLLGETQYF,TGTGCCAGCTCACCAGGGGACTCGCTTCTCGGGGAGACCCAGTACTTC
TRBJ2-6,TRBV10-3,NA,NA,CAISDIGDSGANVLTF,TGTGCCATCAGTGATATAGGCGATTCTGGGGCCAACGTCCTGACTTTC
TRBJ2-1,TRBV4-3,NA,once,CASSPRNQYNEQFF,TGCGCCAGCAGCCCCCGAAACCAATACAATGAGCAGTTCTTC
TRBJ2-3,TRBV7-2,NA,NA,CASSLGSGFDTQYF,TGTGCCAGCAGCTTAGGATCCGGGTTTGATACGCAGTATTTT
TRBJ2-5,TRBV30,NA,NA,CAWSVGSTYQETQYF,TGTGCCTGGAGTGTGGGATCAACCTACCAAGAGACCCAGTACTTC
TRBJ2-7,TRBV10-3,NA,NA,CAISESIGFSYEQYF,TGTGCCATCAGTGAGTCGATTGGGTTCTCCTACGAGCAGTACTTC
TRBJ1-1,TRBV5-1,TRBD1,once,CASSSDRGGDTEAFF,TGCGCCAGCAGCTCGGACAGGGGAGGTGACACTGAAGCTTTCTTT
TRBJ1-1,TRBV2,TRBD1,NA,CASIDSGTGSTEAFF,TGTGCCAGCATTGACTCCGGGACAGGGAGTACTGAAGCTTTCTTT
TRBJ2-6,TRBV4-3,NA,NA,CASSQDRGGANVLTF,TGCGCCAGCAGCCAAGACAGGGGAGGGGCCAACGTCCTGACTTTC
TRBJ2-3,TRBV20-1,NA,NA,CSGSRDTQYF,TGCAGTGGAAGTAGGGATACGCAGTATTTT
TRBJ1-2,TRBV2,NA,NA,CASSRTESEDGYTF,TGTGCCAGCTCCCGTACGGAGTCTGAGGATGGCTACACCTTC
TRBJ1-2,TRBV6-5,NA,NA,CASGGFDGYTF,TGTGCCAGCGGGGGTTTTGACGGCTACACCTTC
TRBJ2-7,TRBV7-2,NA,NA,CASSLERDTSYEQYF,TGTGCCAGCAGCTTAGAGAGGGACACGTCCTACGAGCAGTACTTC
TRBJ2-1,TRBV27,TRBD2,NA,CASSSPYGRPGNEQFF,TGTGCCAGCAGCTCCCCATACGGGAGGCCGGGGAATGAGCAGTTCTTC
TRBJ1-3,TRBV4-3,NA,once,CASSQGPWDTIYF,TGCGCCAGCAGCCAGGGCCCGTGGGACACCATATATTTT
TRBJ1-1,TRBV5-4,NA,NA,CASSLVFGQMNTEAFF,TGTGCCAGCAGCTTGGTTTTCGGACAGATGAACACTGAAGCTTTCTTT
TRBJ2-7,TRBV7-2,NA,NA,CASSFSSNYEQYF,TGTGCCAGCAGCTTTTCCTCGAACTACGAGCAGTACTTC
TRBJ2-3,TRBV15,NA,NA,CATSRDSDTQYF,TGTGCCACCAGCAGAGATTCGGATACGCAGTATTTT